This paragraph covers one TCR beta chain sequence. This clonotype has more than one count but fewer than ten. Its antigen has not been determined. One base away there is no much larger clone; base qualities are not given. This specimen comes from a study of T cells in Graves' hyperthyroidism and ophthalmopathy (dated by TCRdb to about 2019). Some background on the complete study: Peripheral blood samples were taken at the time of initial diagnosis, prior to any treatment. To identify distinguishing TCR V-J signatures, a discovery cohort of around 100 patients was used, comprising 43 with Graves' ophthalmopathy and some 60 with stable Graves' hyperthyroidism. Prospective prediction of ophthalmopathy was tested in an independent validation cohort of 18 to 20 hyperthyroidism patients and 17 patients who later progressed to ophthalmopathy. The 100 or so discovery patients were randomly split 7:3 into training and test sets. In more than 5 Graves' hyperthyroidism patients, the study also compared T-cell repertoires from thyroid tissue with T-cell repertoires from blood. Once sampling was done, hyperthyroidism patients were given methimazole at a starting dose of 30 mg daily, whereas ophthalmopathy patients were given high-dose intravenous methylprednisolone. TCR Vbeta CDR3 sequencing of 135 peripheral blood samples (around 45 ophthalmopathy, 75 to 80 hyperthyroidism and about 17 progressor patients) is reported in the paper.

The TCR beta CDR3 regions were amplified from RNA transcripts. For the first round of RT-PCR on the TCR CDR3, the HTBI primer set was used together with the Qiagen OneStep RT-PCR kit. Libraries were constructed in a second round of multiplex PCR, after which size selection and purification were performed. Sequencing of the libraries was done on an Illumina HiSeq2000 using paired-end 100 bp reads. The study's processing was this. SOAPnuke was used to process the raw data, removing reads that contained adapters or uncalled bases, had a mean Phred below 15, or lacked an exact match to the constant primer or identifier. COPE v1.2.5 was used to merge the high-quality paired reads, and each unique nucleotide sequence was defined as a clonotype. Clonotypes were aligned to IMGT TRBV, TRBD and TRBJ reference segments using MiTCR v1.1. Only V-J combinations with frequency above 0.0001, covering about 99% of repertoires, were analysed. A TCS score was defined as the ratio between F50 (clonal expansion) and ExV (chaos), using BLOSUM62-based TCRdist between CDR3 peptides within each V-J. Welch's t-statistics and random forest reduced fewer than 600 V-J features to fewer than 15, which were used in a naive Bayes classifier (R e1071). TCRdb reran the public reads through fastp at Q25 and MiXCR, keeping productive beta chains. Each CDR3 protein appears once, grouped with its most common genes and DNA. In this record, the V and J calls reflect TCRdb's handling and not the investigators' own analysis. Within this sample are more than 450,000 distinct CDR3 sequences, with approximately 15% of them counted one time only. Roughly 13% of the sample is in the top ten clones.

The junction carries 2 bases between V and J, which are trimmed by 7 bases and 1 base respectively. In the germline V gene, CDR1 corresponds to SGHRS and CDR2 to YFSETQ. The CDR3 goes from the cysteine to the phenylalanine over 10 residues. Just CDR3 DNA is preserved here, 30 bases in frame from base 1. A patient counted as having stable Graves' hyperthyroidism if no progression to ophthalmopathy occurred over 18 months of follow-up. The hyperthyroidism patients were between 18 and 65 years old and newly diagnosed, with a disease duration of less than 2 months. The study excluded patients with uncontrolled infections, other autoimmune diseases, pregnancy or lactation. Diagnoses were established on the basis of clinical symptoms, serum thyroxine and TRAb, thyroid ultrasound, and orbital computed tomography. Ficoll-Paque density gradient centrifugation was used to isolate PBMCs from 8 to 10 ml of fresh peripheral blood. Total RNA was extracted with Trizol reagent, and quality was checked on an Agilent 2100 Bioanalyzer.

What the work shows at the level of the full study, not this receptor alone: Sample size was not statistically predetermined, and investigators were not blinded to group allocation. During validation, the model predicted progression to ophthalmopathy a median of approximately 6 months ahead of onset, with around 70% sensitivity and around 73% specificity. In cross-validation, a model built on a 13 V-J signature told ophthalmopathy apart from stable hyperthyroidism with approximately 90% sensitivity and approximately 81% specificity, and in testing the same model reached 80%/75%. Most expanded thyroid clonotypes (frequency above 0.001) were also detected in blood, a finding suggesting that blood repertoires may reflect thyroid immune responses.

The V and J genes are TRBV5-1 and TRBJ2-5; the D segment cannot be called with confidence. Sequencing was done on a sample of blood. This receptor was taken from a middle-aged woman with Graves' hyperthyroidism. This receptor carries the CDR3 CASFQETQYF. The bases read TGCGCCAGCTTCCAAGAGACCCAGTACTTC. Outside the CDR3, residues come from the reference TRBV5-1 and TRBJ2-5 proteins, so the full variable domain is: KAGVTQTPRYLIKTRGQQVTLSCSPISGHRSVSWYQQTPGQGLQFLFEYFSETQRNKGNFPGRFSGRQFSNSRSEMNVSTLELGDSALYLCASFQETQYFGPGTRLLVL.